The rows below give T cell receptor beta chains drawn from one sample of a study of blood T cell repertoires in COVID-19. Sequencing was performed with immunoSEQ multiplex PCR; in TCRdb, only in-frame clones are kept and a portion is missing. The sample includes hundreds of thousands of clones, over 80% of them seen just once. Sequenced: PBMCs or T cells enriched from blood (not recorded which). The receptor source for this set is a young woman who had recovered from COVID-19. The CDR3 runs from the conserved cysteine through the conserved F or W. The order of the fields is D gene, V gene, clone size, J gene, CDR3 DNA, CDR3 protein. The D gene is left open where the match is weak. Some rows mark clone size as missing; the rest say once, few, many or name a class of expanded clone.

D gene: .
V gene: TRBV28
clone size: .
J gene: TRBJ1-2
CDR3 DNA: TGTGCCAGCAGCCCCGGGGGGCGCCGATATGGCTACACCTTC
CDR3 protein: CASSPGGRRYGYTF

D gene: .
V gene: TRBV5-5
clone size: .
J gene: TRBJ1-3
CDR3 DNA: TGTGCCAGCAGCCAAATCAGCCAGGGTTCTGGAAACACCATATATTTT
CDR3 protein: CASSQISQGSGNTIYF

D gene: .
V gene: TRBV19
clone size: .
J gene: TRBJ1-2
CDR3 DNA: TGTGCCAGTAGTATCCAAGCCGCGTCCAAAGGCTACACCTTC
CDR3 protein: CASSIQAASKGYTF

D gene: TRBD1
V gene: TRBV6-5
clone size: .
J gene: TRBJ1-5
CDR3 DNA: TGTGCCAGCAGGAGACAGGGGGCGGGCAATCAGCCCCAGCATTTT
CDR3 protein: CASRRQGAGNQPQHF

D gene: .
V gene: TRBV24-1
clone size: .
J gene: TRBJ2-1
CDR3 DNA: TGTGCCACCAGTGATTCTAATTCGGAGTTCTTC
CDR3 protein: CATSDSNSEFF

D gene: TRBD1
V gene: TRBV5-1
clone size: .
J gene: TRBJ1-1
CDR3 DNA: TGCGCCAGCAGCAAAGACAGGGAATGGAACACTGAAGCTTTCTTT
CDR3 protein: CASSKDREWNTEAFF

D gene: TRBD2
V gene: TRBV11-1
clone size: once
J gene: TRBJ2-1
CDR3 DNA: TGTGCCAGCAGCTTTGAGCGGGAGGGGGAGTTCTTC
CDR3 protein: CASSFEREGEFF

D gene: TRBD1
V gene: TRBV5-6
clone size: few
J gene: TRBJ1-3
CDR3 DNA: TGTGCCAGCAGCCTCCCCGGACAGGATTACTCTGGAAACACCATATATTTT
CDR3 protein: CASSLPGQDYSGNTIYF

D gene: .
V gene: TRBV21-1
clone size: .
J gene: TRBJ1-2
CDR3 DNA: TGTGCCAGCAGCACGAGGACAGGGTCGTCCCCTTATTGGGATGGCTACACCTTC
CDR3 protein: CASSTRTGSSPYWDGYTF

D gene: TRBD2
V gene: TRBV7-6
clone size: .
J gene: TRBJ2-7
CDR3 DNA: TGTGCCAGCAGCCCCTGGGGTAGCGGGGGGTCTTTTTACGAGCAGTACTTC
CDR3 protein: CASSPWGSGGSFYEQYF

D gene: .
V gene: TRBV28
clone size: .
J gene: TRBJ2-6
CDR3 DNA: TGTGCCAGCAGTTTGTCAGGCTCTGGGGCCAACGTCCTGACTTTC
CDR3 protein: CASSLSGSGANVLTF

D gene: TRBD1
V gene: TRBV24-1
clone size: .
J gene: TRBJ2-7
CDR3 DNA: TGTGCCACCAGTGATTGGGCGAGACAGGGGGAGGGCGAGCAGTACTTC
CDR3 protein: CATSDWARQGEGEQYF

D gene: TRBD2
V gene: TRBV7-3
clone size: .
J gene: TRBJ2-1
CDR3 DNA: TGTGCCAGCAGCTCGGGGGGTAGCTCCTACAATGAGCAGTTCTTC
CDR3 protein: CASSSGGSSYNEQFF

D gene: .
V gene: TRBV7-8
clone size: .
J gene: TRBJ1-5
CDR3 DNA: TGTGCCAGCAGCTTACCACCGGGGAGGCGTGCCGATCAGCCCCAGCATTTT
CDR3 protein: CASSLPPGRRADQPQHF

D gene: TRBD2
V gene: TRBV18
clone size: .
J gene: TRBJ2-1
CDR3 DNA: TGTGCCAGCTCATTAACTAGCGGGGGGGCCGATGAGCAGTTCTTC
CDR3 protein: CASSLTSGGADEQFF

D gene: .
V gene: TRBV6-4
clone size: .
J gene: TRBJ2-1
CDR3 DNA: TGTGCCAGCAGCCCGGAGGTCCTAGCAGGCAATGAGCAGTTCTTC
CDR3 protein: CASSPEVLAGNEQFF

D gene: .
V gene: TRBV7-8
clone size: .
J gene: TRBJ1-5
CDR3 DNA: TGTGCCAGCAGCTTACAGGGAAATCAGCCCCAGCATTTT
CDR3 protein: CASSLQGNQPQHF

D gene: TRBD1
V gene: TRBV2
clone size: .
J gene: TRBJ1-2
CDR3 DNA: TGTGCCAGCAGGGCAGGGGGCGCAGGGGAGGGCTACACCTTC
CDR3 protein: CASRAGGAGEGYTF

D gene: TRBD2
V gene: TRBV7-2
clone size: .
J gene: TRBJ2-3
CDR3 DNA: TGTGCCAGCAGCTTAGTGCGGGAGAGGAATACGCAGTATTTT
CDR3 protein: CASSLVRERNTQYF

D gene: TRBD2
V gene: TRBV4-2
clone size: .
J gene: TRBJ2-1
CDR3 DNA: TGTGCCAGCAGCTTAGACGGGGGGGATCCCTACAATGAGCAGTTCTTC
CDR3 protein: CASSLDGGDPYNEQFF

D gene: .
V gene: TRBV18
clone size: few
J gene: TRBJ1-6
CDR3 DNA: TGTGCCAGCTCAGCCACGAATGTCGCAGGGCTGGGCACCCTCCACTTT
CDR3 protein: CASSATNVAGLGTLHF

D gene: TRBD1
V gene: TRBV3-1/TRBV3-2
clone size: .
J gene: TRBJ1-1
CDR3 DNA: TGTGCCAGCAGCCAGGACGACAGGGGGACTGAAGCTTTCTTT
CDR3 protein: CASSQDDRGTEAFF

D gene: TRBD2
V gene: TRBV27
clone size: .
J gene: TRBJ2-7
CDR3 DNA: TGTGCCAGCAGCCGCCCAGGGCTAGCGGCGCACGAGCAGTACTTC
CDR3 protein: CASSRPGLAAHEQYF

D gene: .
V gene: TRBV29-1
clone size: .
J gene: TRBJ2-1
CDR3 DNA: TGCAGCGTTCTGCTAGCAGATCTTCACTCCTACAATGAGCAGTTCTTC
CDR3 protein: CSVLLADLHSYNEQFF

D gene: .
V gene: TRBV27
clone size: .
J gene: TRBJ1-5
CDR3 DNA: TGTGCCAGTCAGTCGACAGTTTATAGCAATCAGCCCCAGCATTTT
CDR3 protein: CASQSTVYSNQPQHF

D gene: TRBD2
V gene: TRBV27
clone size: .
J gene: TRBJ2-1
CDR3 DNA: TGTGCCAGCAGCCATGGGACTAGCGGTTACAATGAGCAGTTCTTC
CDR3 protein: CASSHGTSGYNEQFF

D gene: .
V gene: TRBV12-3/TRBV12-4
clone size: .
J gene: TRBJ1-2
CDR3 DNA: TGTGCCAGCAGTTTGGGACAATTCTATGGCTACACCTTC
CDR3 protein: CASSLGQFYGYTF

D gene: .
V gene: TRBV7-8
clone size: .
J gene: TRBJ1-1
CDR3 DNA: TGTGCCAGCAGCCCAGGAAGAGAAGGAGCTTTCTTT
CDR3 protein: CASSPGREGAFF

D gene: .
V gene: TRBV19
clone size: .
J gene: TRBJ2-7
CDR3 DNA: TGTGCCACCCAACCTGGCAGATTCTACGAGCAGTACTTC
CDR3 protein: CATQPGRFYEQYF

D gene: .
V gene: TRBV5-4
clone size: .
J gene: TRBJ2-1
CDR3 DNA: TGTGCCAGCAGTTTCGGCGGGGTAATCAATGAGCAGTTCTTC
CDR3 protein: CASSFGGVINEQFF

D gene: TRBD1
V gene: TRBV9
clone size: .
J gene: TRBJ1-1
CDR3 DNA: TGTGCCAGCAGCGTAGGGACAGGGGGTTACACTGAAGCTTTCTTT
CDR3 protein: CASSVGTGGYTEAFF

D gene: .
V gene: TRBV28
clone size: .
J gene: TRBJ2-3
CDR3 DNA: TGTGCCAGCACACAGGCCTACAGGGCCACAGATACGCAGTATTTT
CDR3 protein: CASTQAYRATDTQYF

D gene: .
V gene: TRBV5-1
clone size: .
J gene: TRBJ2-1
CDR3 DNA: TGCGCCAGCAGCTTGGCCACGACTAGGAACAATGAGCAGTTCTTC
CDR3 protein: CASSLATTRNNEQFF

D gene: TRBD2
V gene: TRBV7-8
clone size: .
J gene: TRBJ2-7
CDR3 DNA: TGTGCCAGCAGCTTAGGGTCTAGCGGGGGGCCCTACGAGCAGTACTTC
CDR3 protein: CASSLGSSGGPYEQYF

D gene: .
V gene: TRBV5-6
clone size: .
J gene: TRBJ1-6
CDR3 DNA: TGTGCCAGCAGCGCCAGGATTTTCCCCCCCGATTCACCCCTCCACTTT
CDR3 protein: CASSARIFPPDSPLHF

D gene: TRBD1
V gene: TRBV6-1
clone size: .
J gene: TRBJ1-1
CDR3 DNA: TGTGCCAGCAGTGATCAGGGGGCAGGCGGCACTGAAGCTTTCTTT
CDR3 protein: CASSDQGAGGTEAFF

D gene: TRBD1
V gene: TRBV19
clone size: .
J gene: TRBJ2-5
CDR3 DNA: TGTGCCAGTAGCGGACAGGGTCCCTCAGAGACCCAGTACTTC
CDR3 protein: CASSGQGPSETQYF

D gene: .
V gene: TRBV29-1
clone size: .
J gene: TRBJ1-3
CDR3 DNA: TGCAGCATATTAGACACACGCTCTGGAAACACCATATATTTT
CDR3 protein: CSILDTRSGNTIYF

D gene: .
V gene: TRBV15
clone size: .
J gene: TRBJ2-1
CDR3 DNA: TGTGCCACCAGCAGGGAGACCTCCTACCGCAATGAGCAGTTCTTC
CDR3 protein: CATSRETSYRNEQFF

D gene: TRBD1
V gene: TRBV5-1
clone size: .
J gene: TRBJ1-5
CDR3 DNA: TGCGCCAGCAGTTCCGGGACAGAAAATCAGCCCCAGCATTTT
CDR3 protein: CASSSGTENQPQHF

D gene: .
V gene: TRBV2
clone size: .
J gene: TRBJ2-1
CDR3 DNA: TGTGCCAGCAGACGCATCGGACTAAATGAGCAGTTCTTC
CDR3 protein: CASRRIGLNEQFF

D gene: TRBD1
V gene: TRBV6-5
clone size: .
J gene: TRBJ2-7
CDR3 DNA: TGTGCCAGCACCCAGGGGGCGGGATTCCACGAGCAGTACTTC
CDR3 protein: CASTQGAGFHEQYF

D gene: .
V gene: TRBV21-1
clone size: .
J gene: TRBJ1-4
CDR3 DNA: TGTGCCAGCAGGCCAGGGGGCTTTAAAAAACTGTTTTTT
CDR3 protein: CASRPGGFKKLFF

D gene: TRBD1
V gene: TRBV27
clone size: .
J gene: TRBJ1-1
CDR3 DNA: TGTGCCAGCAGGTTCAACAGGGGAATTGAAGCTTTCTTT
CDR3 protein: CASRFNRGIEAFF

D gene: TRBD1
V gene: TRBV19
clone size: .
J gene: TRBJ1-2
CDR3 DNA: TGTGCCAGTAGTATTGGGACAGCAGCCGGTAACTATGGCTACACCTTC
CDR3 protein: CASSIGTAAGNYGYTF

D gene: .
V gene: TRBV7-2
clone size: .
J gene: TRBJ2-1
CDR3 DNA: TGTGCCAGCAGCTTAGTGGCGGCCCCTAAACCTCTTTCCTACAATGAGCAGTTCTTC
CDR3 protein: CASSLVAAPKPLSYNEQFF

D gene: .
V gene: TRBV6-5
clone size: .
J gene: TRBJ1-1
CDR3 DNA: TGTGCCAGCAGTTACTCACAGGGCCACACTGAAGCTTTCTTT
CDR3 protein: CASSYSQGHTEAFF

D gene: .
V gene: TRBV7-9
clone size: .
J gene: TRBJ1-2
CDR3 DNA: TGTGCCAGCAGCTTAGCGCCCGTCACAGCCAACTATGGCTACACCTTC
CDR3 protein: CASSLAPVTANYGYTF

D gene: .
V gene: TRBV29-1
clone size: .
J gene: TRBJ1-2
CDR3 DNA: TGCAGCGTTGAAGATAGGGAGGGCTATGGCTACACCTTC
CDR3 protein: CSVEDREGYGYTF

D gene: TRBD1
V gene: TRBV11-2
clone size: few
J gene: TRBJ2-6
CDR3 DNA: TGTGCCAGCAGCTTACAGGGGGTTGGGGCCAACGTCCTGACTTTC
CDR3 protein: CASSLQGVGANVLTF

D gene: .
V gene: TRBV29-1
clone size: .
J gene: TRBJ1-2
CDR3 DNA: TGCAGCGGTGCGTCTGACTATGGCTACACCTTC
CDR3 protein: CSGASDYGYTF